The present T cell receptor (beta chain) was sequenced within a study of OX40 agonist ivuxolimab in advanced cancers. Study context: Patients were given ivuxolimab, an antibody that agonizes OX40 (CD134).

V lost 3 bases and J 9 bases, leaving 14 bases between the germline ends. The CDR3 runs to 13 residues. Germline CDR1 and CDR2: SGHNT and YENEEA. TCRdb's copy holds only in-frame clones and misses some; the assay was immunoSEQ multiplex PCR. Here the sample spans more than 55,000 clones, approximately 86% being singletons. Baseline, cycle 4 day 1, and cycle 7 day 1 were the blood sampling points. The chain uses TRBV11-3 and TRBJ2-5; possible D gene TRBD1, 8 bases. The material sequenced was CD4+ or CD8+ T cells sorted from blood, taken in a trial of the OX40 agonist ivuxolimab. The clonotype originates from an adult with an advanced solid tumor such as melanoma, head and neck, liver or kidney cancer. The CDR3 region is CASSFRTGRAQYF. The CDR3 DNA sequence: TGTGCCAGCAGCTTTCGGACAGGGAGGGCCCAGTACTTC.